The text below deals with one TCR beta chain. The table lists this clone with a few counts. The antigen this receptor binds is unknown. Per-base quality was not reported, and no clone a single base away is much larger than it. The CDR1 and CDR2 encoded by the germline V gene are SGHRS and YFSETQ. There are 12 amino acids in the CDR3, from cysteine to phenylalanine inclusive. Kept here is only the CDR3 DNA, which spans 36 bases and is read in frame from base 1. The junction shows trimming of 4 bases on V and 7 bases on J, plus 11 bases between the germline ends. These data come from a study of beta chain features in type 1 diabetes (dated by TCRdb to between 2018 and 2020). Regarding the complete study: Mean age, gender distribution, total cell number and subset yield were not different between patients and healthy donors. A total of about 110 million sorted cells were examined across all samples, and the number of cells per subset was strongly correlated with RNA yield. In the study, TCRB repertoires of sorted circulating CD4+ T cell subsets from recently diagnosed type 1 diabetes patients were compared with those of matched healthy donors. Regulatory and stem cell-like memory subsets were obtained from only 8 patients and roughly eight healthy donors, while naive and central memory subsets were obtained from all 28 donors.

On the study overall, not on this receptor specifically: PCR may preferentially amplify shorter templates, but because patient and control samples were amplified and corrected together, any resulting skew would affect both groups equally. Only small numbers of individuals were included in the HLA sub-analyses, which left unresolved whether HLA type had any influence on TCRB rearrangement. In all four CD4+ subsets, TCRB CDR3 length was moderately but significantly shorter in type 1 diabetes patients. Patients with type 1 diabetes made fewer insertions and deleted more nucleotides at VDJ recombination sites, implying thymic rearrangement abnormalities. The naive, central memory and regulatory TCRB repertoires appeared to resemble one another more closely among patients than among healthy donors. Because cDNA was sequenced instead of genomic DNA, activated cells with high expression could be over-represented, although the groups did not differ in activation or CD3 levels.

From each donor, a single peripheral blood sample of roughly 0.11 L on average was drawn into heparinised tubes. A BD FACSAria II was used to sort naive, central memory, regulatory and stem cell-like memory CD4+ T cells with a panel that included CD45RO, CCR7, CD25, CD127, CD95 and CD27. Purity was above 95% for every sorted population. PBMCs were separated immediately by Lymphoprep density gradient centrifugation and were stained directly, without being cultured. To minimize batch effects, samples were stained and sorted in pairs, one healthy donor with one patient per experiment. The High Capacity cDNA Reverse Transcription Kit was used to reverse transcribe all of the isolated RNA, meaning that expressed TCRB transcripts were what got sequenced. Naive, central memory and regulatory T cell samples underwent deep immunoSEQ sequencing, averaging around 3.6 million total reads per sample. After sorted cells were lysed in RLT buffer, RNA was extracted with DNase-treated RNeasy Micro or Mini kits, with the choice depending on cell number. Each cell subset was processed on its own to prevent cross-contamination, while patient and healthy donor samples were processed together. TCRB sequences were amplified from cDNA with the immunoSEQ multiplex PCR, producing 87-bp fragments spanning the CDR3 region. The amplicons were sequenced using the Illumina HiSeq platform. From the authors' description of their analysis: PCR bias was computationally corrected using synthetic template baselines, reads within Hamming distance 2 were collapsed, and singletons that could not be merged were discarded. Reads were aligned against IMGT to assign V, D and J genes, CDR3 length and insertions or deletions at six rearrangement sites. Clonotype counts were normalized to sorted cell number within each subset before computing true diversity and Gini coefficients with the tcR R package. The overlap coefficient, calculated on TCRB nucleotide sequences, was used to quantify repertoire sharing. Out-of-frame TCRB sequences from naive cells were analyzed as a proxy for the pre-selection repertoire. TCRdb provides this immuneACCESS table in a form limited to in-frame rearrangements. Some clones are lacking; in checked studies, under half of them reflect an unresolved V gene, and why the rest are absent is not known. That table supplies the V and J calls and clone size; D and trimming were determined from the DNA. In all, the sample holds around 600,000 clones, and around 12% of those were seen once. The ten most abundant clones make up roughly 0.11% of the sample.

The V and J segments used are TRBV5-1 and TRBJ1-2; the best D guess is TRBD1, with 6 bases matching. The sample taken for sequencing was naive CD4+ T cells from blood. In the paper's terms, the cell subset or site label means: true naive CD4+ T cells. This clonotype was sampled from a young man with type 1 diabetes. The CDR3 amino acid sequence is: CASSPGESGYTF. The bases read TGCGCCAGCAGCCCAGGGGAGAGTGGCTACACCTTC.